The 11 T cell receptor beta chains listed next were all sequenced from one sample in a study of T cell responses to AZD1222 COVID-19 vaccine. Here immunoSEQ multiplex PCR was the method, and the copy in TCRdb shows in-frame clones only, minus some. The sample records 140,000 or so clones, 70% to 90% being singletons. The sequenced sample was peripheral blood, obtained on day 0 of AZD1222 vaccination. These receptors all come from an adult in good health.

The rearrangement uses TRBV7-3 and TRBJ2-5; 9 nucleotides agree with TRBD2. This CDR3 comprises 13 residues. CDR1 is SGHTA and CDR2 is FQGTGA in the germline V gene. After removal of 3 bases from V and 5 bases from J, the junction contained 1 base not matched to a gene. The CDR3 spells CASSLAGGETQYF. The CDR3 DNA sequence: TGTGCCAGCAGCTTGGCGGGAGGGGAGACCCAGTACTTC.

The DNA of the CDR3 is TGTGCCAGCACCCGGGGTTATGAGCAGTACTTC. Its translation is CASTRGYEQYF. This chain connects TRBV7-2 to TRBJ2-7; perhaps TRBD2 as D (5 bases). V dropped 7 bases and J dropped 7 bases, with 11 bases sitting between them. CDR1 SGHTA and CDR2 FQGNSA come from the germline V gene. The CDR3 runs 11 residues. Supplemented by reference TRBV7-2 and TRBJ2-7, the full variable domain reads GAGVSQSPSNKVTEKGKDVELRCDPISGHTALYWYRQSLGQGLEFLIYFQGNSAPDKSGLPSDRFSAERTGGSVSTLTIQRTQQEDSAVYLCASTRGYEQYFGPGTRLTVT.

V and J are TRBV6-5 and TRBJ1-2; D gene uncertain. This CDR3 contains 15 residues. Per germline, CDR1 MNHEY and CDR2 SVGAGI. V shed 2 bases and J shed 5 bases, with 15 bases lying between them. The CDR3 bases are TGTGCCAGCAGTTACCGGGCAGCCCCCCTATATGGCTACACCTTC. The encoded protein is CASSYRAAPLYGYTF.

The J gene is TRBJ1-3, the V gene TRBV19; TRBD1 agrees at 9 bases. Germline V lookup: CDR1 LNHDA, CDR2 SQIVND (reference sequence). V trimming: 10 bases; J trimming: 0 bases; junction bases outside the gene matches: 10. CDR3 length equals 16 residues. CDR3 loop: CATSLRDRASGNTIYF. CDR3 coding DNA: TGTGCCACCTCACTCCGGGACAGGGCCTCTGGAAACACCATATATTTT. Drawing the rest from reference TRBV19 and TRBJ1-3, the complete variable domain is DGGITQSPKYLFRKEGQNVTLSCEQNLNHDAMYWYRQDPGQGLRLIYYSQIVNDFQKGDIAEGYSVSREKKESFPLTVTSAQKNPTAFYLCATSLRDRASGNTIYFGEGSWLTVV.

V usage is TRBV28 and J usage is TRBJ1-6; 7 positions match TRBD1. CDR1 MDHEN and CDR2 SYDVKM come from the germline V gene. The CDR3 contains 12 residues. Unmatched junction bases numbered 6, after V lost 5 bases and J lost 14 bases. In nucleotides, the CDR3 is TGTGCCAGCAGTGTACAGGGGATGGCCCTCCACTTT. Amino acids: CASSVQGMALHF.

V usage is TRBV29-1 and J usage is TRBJ2-1; D is perhaps TRBD1 or TRBD2 (6 bases each). The V end was cut by 7 bases, the J end by 7 bases, with 20 bases between. The CDR3 covers 14 residues. Germline loops: CDR1 SQVTM, CDR2 ANQGSEA. The CDR3 DNA sequence: TGCAGCGGGGGGGCGTCCCAGGGTAGAAATGAGCAGTTCTTC. Its translation: CSGGASQGRNEQFF.

This rearrangement joins TRBV5-1 to TRBJ2-1, with D possibly TRBD2 on 5 matching bases. The CDR3 loop spans 14 amino acids. The V and J ends lost 4 bases and 3 bases respectively, with 11 bases between them. Germline lookup yields CDR1 SGHRS and CDR2 YFSETQ. Here the CDR3 DNA reads TGCGCCAGCAGCCCGGGAAGAGACTACAATGAGCAGTTCTTC. It is translated as CASSPGRDYNEQFF.

The CDR3 coding sequence is TGTGCCAGCTCGACGGACAGGGGGGCTGAAGCTTTCTTT. It specifies CASSTDRGAEAFF. This chain uses TRBV18 with TRBJ1-1; 10 bases map to TRBD1. V was clipped by 6 bases and J by 6 bases; unmatched bases: 4. Germline CDR1 is KGHSH and CDR2 is LQKENI. This CDR3 region has 13 residues.

This clone was detected only a few times. V usage is TRBV28 and J usage is TRBJ1-5, with a weak D call TRBD1 (5 bases). Germline values: CDR1 MDHEN, CDR2 SYDVKM. This CDR3 has 13 amino acids. Trimming left V 7 bases short and J 7 bases short, with 14 bases between. This CDR3 reads CASTQRGGQPQHF. CDR3 coding DNA: TGTGCCAGCACCCAAAGGGGAGGGCAGCCCCAGCATTTT.

The V call is TRBV11-3, the J call TRBJ1-1, with D unclear. Per the germline V gene, CDR1 is SGHNT and CDR2 is YENEEA. CDR3 length equals 13 residues. Trimming took off 2 bases at V and 12 bases at J, with 16 bases between the two ends. The CDR3 DNA reads as TGTGCCAGCAGCTTATCCCGAAGAACAGTTCCTTTCTTT. Protein: CASSLSRRTVPFF.

The chain recombines TRBV24-1 with TRBJ2-1; D gene ambiguous. CDR3 length equals 19 residues. Germline CDR1 reads KGHDR; CDR2 reads SFDVKD. Between the trimmed V and J ends, which lost 5 bases and 0 bases, there was a span of 22 bases. CDR3 residues: CATSAQAGRFKTSYNEQFF. The CDR3 region has the DNA TGTGCCACCAGTGCCCAAGCAGGACGGTTCAAAACCTCCTACAATGAGCAGTTCTTC.